A single sample gave rise to the 17 T cell receptor beta chains below, sequenced in a study of blood T cell repertoires in COVID-19. Measured with immunoSEQ multiplex PCR; TCRdb has only the in-frame clones, and not every one. The repertoire includes around 120,000 clones, approximately 80% of them detected once, and approximately 8.7% sits in the top ten. Sample: peripheral blood. The receptors shown here come from a man aged 35-49 years with active or convalescent COVID-19.

The gene calls are TRBV5-6 and TRBJ1-2, with 7 bases matching TRBD1. CDR1 is SGHDT and CDR2 is YYEEEE in the germline V gene. J lost 1 base, V lost 2 bases, and 5 bases had no gene match. The length of the CDR3 is 15 residues. This chain's CDR3 is CASSFLGDSNYGYTF. CDR3 bases: TGTGCCAGCAGCTTCCTCGGGGACAGTAACTATGGCTACACCTTC.

The chain links TRBV6-2 or TRBV6-3 to TRBJ2-2, with 12 bases aligning to TRBD2. Germline CDR1 reads MNHEY; CDR2 reads SVGEGT. CDR3 size: 15 residues. V was clipped by 4 bases and J by 6 bases; unmatched bases: 3. The CDR3 here is CASSLPSGGAGELFF. The CDR3 coding sequence is TGTGCCAGCAGTTTACCTAGCGGGGGGGCCGGGGAGCTGTTTTTT.

This chain uses TRBV5-4 with TRBJ2-3, with 10 bases identical to TRBD1. CDR3 size: 15 residues. Germline V gene sequence: CDR1 SGHNT, CDR2 YYREEE (reference sequence). V lost 4 bases to trimming and J lost 3 bases; unmatched junction nucleotides: 5. This chain's CDR3 is CASSPGQGRTDTQYF. Written as DNA, the CDR3 is TGTGCCAGCAGCCCGGGACAGGGGAGAACAGATACGCAGTATTTT.

The chain combines TRBV13 with TRBJ2-3; tentatively, D is TRBD2 (7 bases). The V end lost 4 bases, the J end lost 4 bases, and 18 bases lay between the germline ends. CDR1 PRHDT and CDR2 FYEKMQ come from the germline V gene (reference sequence). This CDR3 has 16 amino acids. CDR3: CASSSRFGGGPDTQYF. The CDR3 DNA reads as TGTGCCAGCAGCTCCCGTTTTGGGGGGGGCCCAGATACGCAGTATTTT.

This chain uses TRBV6-4 with TRBJ2-6, with 7 bases that match TRBD1. The J segment lost 4 bases and the V segment lost 5 bases, leaving 5 bases of the junction unmatched. CDR3 length: 15 residues. Looked up from germline, CDR1 is MRHNA and CDR2 is SNTAGT. This CDR3 reads CASSYRGHGANVLTF. The CDR3 DNA reads TGTGCCAGCAGTTACAGGGGTCACGGGGCCAACGTCCTGACTTTC.

The chain is built from TRBV6-5 and TRBJ2-7; 7 bases are a match to TRBD2. The CDR3 length is 13 residues. The V gene end was trimmed by 5 bases and the J gene end by 4 bases; junction bases not matched to a gene: 5. The V gene's germline CDR1 is MNHEY and CDR2 SVGAGI. The CDR3 sequence is CASSLSGEYEQYF. The CDR3 nucleotides read TGTGCCAGCAGTCTCAGCGGGGAGTACGAGCAGTACTTC.

The V gene is TRBV19, the J gene TRBJ2-3; tentative D call: TRBD1 (6 bases). V was cut by 6 bases and J by 4 bases, with 8 bases left in between. The CDR3 totals 12 residues. Germline loops: CDR1 LNHDA, CDR2 SQIVND (reference sequence). CDR3 protein: CASSTGPDTQYF. Written as DNA, the CDR3 is TGTGCCAGTAGCACAGGGCCAGATACGCAGTATTTT.

The chain uses TRBV11-2 and TRBJ2-5; D perhaps matches TRBD1 (6 bases). Trimming took off 5 bases at V and 10 bases at J, with 8 bases between the two ends. CDR1 is SGHAT and CDR2 is FQNNGV in the germline V gene. The CDR3 has 10 amino acids. The DNA of the CDR3 is TGTGCCAGCAGCCCCAGGGGCCAGTACTTC. Protein product: CASSPRGQYF.

The rearrangement joins TRBV11-3 to TRBJ1-1; D may be TRBD1 (5 bases). CDR1 SGHNT and CDR2 YENEEA come from the germline V gene. This CDR3 contains 16 residues. V was shortened by 4 bases and J by 0 bases, with 15 bases between the two germline ends. The CDR3 loop reads CASSSSGGCMNTEAFF. The CDR3 region has the DNA TGTGCCAGCAGCTCCTCGGGGGGTTGCATGAACACTGAAGCTTTCTTT.

The J gene is TRBJ1-1, the V gene TRBV27; maybe TRBD1 (5 bases). The CDR3 sequence is 14 residues long. The V and J ends lost 7 bases and 1 base respectively, with 13 bases between them. Germline V gives CDR1 MNHEY, CDR2 SMNVEV (reference sequence). CDR3 in amino acids: CASNVGGRNTEAFF. The CDR3 DNA sequence: TGTGCCAGCAATGTTGGGGGGAGGAACACTGAAGCTTTCTTT.

The chain recombines TRBV5-1 with TRBJ2-7; 7 nucleotides align to TRBD1. Germline V gene sequence: CDR1 SGHRS, CDR2 YFSETQ. The CDR3 consists of 14 residues. The V and J ends lost 4 bases and 2 bases, in that order; junction bases with no gene match: 6. For the CDR3, the DNA is TGCGCCAGCAGCGAACAGGGGCCTACCTACGAGCAGTACTTC. Amino acid sequence: CASSEQGPTYEQYF. The variable domain in full, with the rest retrieved from reference TRBV5-1 and TRBJ2-7, is KAGVTQTPRYLIKTRGQQVTLSCSPISGHRSVSWYQQTPGQGLQFLFEYFSETQRNKGNFPGRFSGRQFSNSRSEMNVSTLELGDSALYLCASSEQGPTYEQYFGPGTRLTVT.

This clone has a handful of counts. V and J are TRBV4-3 and TRBJ1-6; 9 bases line up with TRBD1. CDR3 length: 19 amino acids. The J segment lost 9 bases and the V segment lost 2 bases, leaving 17 bases of the junction unmatched. CDR1 and CDR2 (germline): LGHNA, YSLEER. DNA of the CDR3: TGCGCCAGCAGCCAATCGTCTCCTACCGGGACAGGGAGATTTTCACCCCTCCACTTT. This translates into CASSQSSPTGTGRFSPLHF.

Only a few counts were recorded for this clone. The J gene is TRBJ2-2, the V gene TRBV3-1 (or the pseudogene TRBV3-2); possibly TRBD1 for D (6 bases). Germline V CDR1 and CDR2: LGHDT, YNNKEL (reference sequence). The CDR3 spans 15 residues. V dropped 4 bases and J dropped 0 bases, with 9 bases sitting between them. CDR3 nucleotide sequence: TGTGCCAGCAGCCCCGGGACAACGAACACCGGGGAGCTGTTTTTT. Translating gives CASSPGTTNTGELFF.

The chain carries TRBV12-3 or TRBV12-4 and TRBJ1-2; D may be TRBD1 (6 bases). V lost 7 bases and J lost 10, with 13 bases in between. The CDR3 consists of 11 residues. This CDR3 is CASTRGGAYTF. CDR3 sequence (DNA): TGTGCCAGCACTAGGGGGGGTGCCTACACCTTC.

This clone was found a few times. V and J are TRBV6-5 and TRBJ1-2; a possible D gene is TRBD1 (5 bases). This CDR3 region has 13 residues. Germline CDR1 is MNHEY and CDR2 is SVGAGI. Trimming shortened V by 6 bases and J by 8 bases, and 16 bases separated the two germline ends. The CDR3 region is CASSSQGRLGYTF. The CDR3 nucleotides are TGTGCCAGCAGCTCGCAGGGCCGTCTAGGCTACACCTTC.

This chain links TRBV7-3 with TRBJ2-1; 9 bases match TRBD2. The CDR3 spans 15 residues. V was clipped by 5 bases and J by 3 bases; unmatched bases: 5. The germline gives CDR1 SGHTA, CDR2 FQGTGA. The CDR3 sequence is CASSATSGFYNEQFF. Written as DNA, the CDR3 is TGTGCCAGCAGCGCGACTAGCGGTTTCTACAATGAGCAGTTCTTC.

V and J are TRBV6-6 and TRBJ2-1; no firm D call. The germline V gene has CDR1 MNHNY and CDR2 SVGAGI (reference sequence). The germline V and J ends were trimmed by 5 bases and 2 bases, with 4 bases remaining between them. The CDR3 is 12 amino acids. CDR3 amino acids: CASSLTYNEQFF. The CDR3 DNA reads as TGTGCCAGCAGTCTCACCTACAATGAGCAGTTCTTC.